This TCR beta chain was retrieved from a study of early T cells in non-severe SARS-CoV-2 infection (dated by TCRdb to the early 2020s). As for the study more broadly: Because TCR sequencing was done on bulk RNA from unsorted whole blood, the alpha and beta chains could not be paired.

Many counts were recorded for this clonotype. Its specific antigen is unknown. Per-base qualities were not stored, and no clone one base away is much larger. The paper as a whole reports these results and caveats: VDJdb matching was skewed toward anti-spike CD8 responses and likely underestimated virus-specific expansions by missing private and CD4 specificities.

The CDR3 covers 15 residues, taking in both the cysteine and the phenylalanine. Solely the CDR3 DNA is kept, with 45 bases framed from the first base. The library relied on 5' RACE. The run used a NextSeq 500. The TCR library protocol attached unique molecular identifiers to individual cDNA molecules to correct for sequencing error and PCR bias. Both TCR alpha and beta chains were sequenced, and tight co-correlation was observed between alpha and beta sequence abundances in each sample. Processing in the source paper ran as follows. V gene, J gene and CDR3 annotation of TCR sequences was performed with Decombinator V4. TCRs were defined as expanded if a significant change between any two time points was detected under a Poisson model with p below 0.0001. TCR abundances were normalised to the total number of TCRs sequenced per sample and expressed as counts per million. MAIT TCRs were defined by TRAV1-2 paired with TRAJ12, TRAJ20 or TRAJ33, and iNKT TCRs by TRAV10 paired with TRAJ18. VDJdb, accessed 1 November 2021, was searched for CMV, EBV and SARS-CoV-2 annotated TCRs, with TCRs annotated for multiple antigens excluded. The public reads were reanalyzed by TCRdb: fastp trimming at Q25, MiXCR alignment, in-frame beta chains only. All rows with the same CDR3 protein become a single entry with the most common DNA and genes. TCRdb, not the authors, supplied the V and J calls. For this sample there are 75,000 to 90,000 distinct CDR3 sequences; 5.5% to 7.5% appear just once. The ten biggest clones cover about 7.8% of the sample.

A case-control design nested within a healthcare worker cohort in London, UK, was used, with weekly nasopharyngeal swab PCR tests and blood sampling performed. Healthcare workers were enrolled in the week of the UK lockdown, from 23 to 31 March 2020, and were followed every week for up to roughly 15 weeks. Input material: whole blood. Rearrangement joined TRBV21-1 to TRBJ2-7; the table's TRBD2 call for D was not verified on the DNA. TRBV21-1 is a known pseudogene. This sequence originates from an adult who was a healthcare worker with PCR-confirmed SARS-CoV-2 infection or an uninfected control (not recorded which). The CDR3 sequence is CASSKRLVSLYEQYF. The sequenced DNA is TGTGCCAGCAGCAAAAGACTAGTTTCCCTTTACGAGCAGTACTTC.